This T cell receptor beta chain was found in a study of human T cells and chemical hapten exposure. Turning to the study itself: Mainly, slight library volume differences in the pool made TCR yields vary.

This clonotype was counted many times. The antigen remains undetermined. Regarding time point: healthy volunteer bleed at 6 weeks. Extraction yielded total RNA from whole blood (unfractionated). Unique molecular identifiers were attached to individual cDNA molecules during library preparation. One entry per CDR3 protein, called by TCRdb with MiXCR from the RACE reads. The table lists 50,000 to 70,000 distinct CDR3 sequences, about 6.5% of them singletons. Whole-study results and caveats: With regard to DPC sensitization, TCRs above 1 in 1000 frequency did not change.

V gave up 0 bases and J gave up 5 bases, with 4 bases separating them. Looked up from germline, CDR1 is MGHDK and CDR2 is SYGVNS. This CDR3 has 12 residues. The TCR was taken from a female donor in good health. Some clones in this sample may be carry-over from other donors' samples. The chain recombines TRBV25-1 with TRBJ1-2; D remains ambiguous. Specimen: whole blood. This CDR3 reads CASSEYEYGYTF. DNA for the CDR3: TGTGCCAGCAGTGAATATGAATATGGCTACACCTTC.